This record covers a single T cell receptor beta chain. Via MiXCR, TCRdb re-called the 5' RACE reads, giving one row per CDR3 protein. The top ten hold around 9.6% of the sample, which has tens of thousands of distinct CDR3 sequences, 3.5% to 5.5% seen once. The data were taken from a study of T cells of healthy individuals. This CDR3 has 18 residues. Germline assignment: CDR1 SGHAT and CDR2 FQDESV (reference sequence). The V and J ends lost 5 bases and 3 bases, in that order; junction bases with no gene match: 17. The J gene is TRBJ2-7, the V gene TRBV11-1, with 9 bases identical to TRBD2. This TCR was recovered from a human donor in good health. The CDR3 nucleotides are TGTGCCAGCAGCCCTCTTAGCGGGACTAGCAAAAGACTCTACGAGCAGTACTTC. Protein: CASSPLSGTSKRLYEQYF.